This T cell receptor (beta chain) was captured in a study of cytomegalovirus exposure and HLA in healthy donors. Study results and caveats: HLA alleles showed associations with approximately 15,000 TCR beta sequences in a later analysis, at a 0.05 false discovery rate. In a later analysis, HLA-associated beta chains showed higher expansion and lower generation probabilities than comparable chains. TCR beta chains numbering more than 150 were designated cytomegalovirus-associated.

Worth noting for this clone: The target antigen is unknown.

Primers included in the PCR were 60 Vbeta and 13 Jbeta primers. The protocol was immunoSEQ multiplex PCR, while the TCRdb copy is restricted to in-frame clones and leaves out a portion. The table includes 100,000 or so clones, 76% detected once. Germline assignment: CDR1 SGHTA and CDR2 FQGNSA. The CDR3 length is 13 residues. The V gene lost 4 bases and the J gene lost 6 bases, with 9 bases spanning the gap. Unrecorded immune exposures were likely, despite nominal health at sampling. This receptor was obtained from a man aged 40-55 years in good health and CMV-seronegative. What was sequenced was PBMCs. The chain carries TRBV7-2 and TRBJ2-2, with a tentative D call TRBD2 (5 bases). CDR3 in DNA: TGTGCCAGCAGCTCGGGGAGAGCCGGGGAGCTGTTTTTT. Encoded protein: CASSSGRAGELFF.